This TCR beta chain was recorded in a study of T cell responses to AZD1222 COVID-19 vaccine. Repertoires were generated with immunoSEQ multiplex PCR, while TCRdb's copy carries only in-frame clones and drops some. The repertoire holds around 100,000 clones, with around 90% as singletons. This CDR3 spans 17 amino acids. Trimming shortened V by 2 bases and J by 0 bases, and 13 bases separated the two germline ends. Germline V gene data show CDR1 as SEHNR and CDR2 as FQNEAQ (reference sequence). The chain couples TRBV7-9 to TRBJ1-4; no firm D call. Sequenced material: peripheral blood, taken on day 0 of AZD1222 vaccination. The sequence was obtained from an adult in good health. The CDR3 DNA reads TGTGCCAGCAGCTTATGGTTTGGCCGATCAACTAATGAAAAACTGTTTTTT. This codes for CASSLWFGRSTNEKLFF. Drawing the rest from reference TRBV7-9 and TRBJ1-4, the complete variable domain is DTGVSQNPRHKITKRGQNVTFRCDPISEHNRLYWYRQTLGQGPEFLTYFQNEAQLEKSRLLSDRFSAERPKGSFSTLEIQRTEQGDSAMYLCASSLWFGRSTNEKLFFGSGTQLSVL.